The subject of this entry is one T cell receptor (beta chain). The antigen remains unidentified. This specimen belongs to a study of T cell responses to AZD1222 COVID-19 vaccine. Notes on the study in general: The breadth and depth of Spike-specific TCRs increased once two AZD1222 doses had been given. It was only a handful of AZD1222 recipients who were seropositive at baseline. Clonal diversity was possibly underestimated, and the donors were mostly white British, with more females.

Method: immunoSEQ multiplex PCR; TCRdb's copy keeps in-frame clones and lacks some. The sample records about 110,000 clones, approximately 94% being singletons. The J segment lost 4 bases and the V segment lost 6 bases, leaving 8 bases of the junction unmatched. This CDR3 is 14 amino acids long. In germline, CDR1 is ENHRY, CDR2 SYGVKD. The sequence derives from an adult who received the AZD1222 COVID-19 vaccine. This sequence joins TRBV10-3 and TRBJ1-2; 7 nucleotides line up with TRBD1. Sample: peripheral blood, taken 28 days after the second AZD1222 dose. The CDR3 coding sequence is TGTGCCATCAGGGGGGACAGCCCTACCTATGGCTACACCTTC. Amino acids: CAIRGDSPTYGYTF.